The 6 T cell receptor beta chains given below trace back to one sample, sequenced in a study of blood T cell repertoires in COVID-19. Libraries were prepared by immunoSEQ multiplex PCR; TCRdb keeps only in-frame clonotypes and omits some of them. The sample consists of approximately 280,000 clones, 85% of them appearing once. What was sequenced was PBMCs or T cells enriched from blood (not recorded which). All receptors derive from a woman in her forties or fifties who had recovered from COVID-19.

V gene TRBV5-4 combines with J gene TRBJ1-2; TRBD1 aligns across 10 bases. The CDR3 totals 14 residues. From germline, CDR1 is SGHNT and CDR2 YYREEE (reference sequence). The V and J ends lost 4 bases and 7 bases, in that order; junction bases with no gene match: 7. The CDR3 region has the DNA TGTGCCAGCAGCGGACGACAGGGGGCGACTGGCTACACCTTC. This translates into CASSGRQGATGYTF.

V usage is TRBV28 and J usage is TRBJ2-2; TRBD1 aligns across 10 bases. The CDR3 is 13 amino acids. J lost 6 bases, V lost 7 bases, and 2 bases had no gene match. Germline V gene data show CDR1 as MDHEN and CDR2 as SYDVKM. The CDR3: CASKTGGSGELFF. In DNA, the CDR3 is TGTGCCAGCAAGACAGGGGGCTCCGGGGAGCTGTTTTTT.

The chain joins TRBV4-1 to TRBJ2-3; 14 bases are a match to TRBD2. Trimming at V came to 0 bases and at J to 4 bases, leaving 6 bases not matched to a gene. The V gene's germline CDR1 is MGHRA and CDR2 YSYEKL. The CDR3 is 18 residues long. CDR3 sequence: CASSQDRGTSGSSDTQYF. The DNA of the CDR3 is TGCGCCAGCAGCCAAGACCGGGGGACTAGCGGGAGTTCAGATACGCAGTATTTT.

The chain couples TRBV5-5 to TRBJ2-3, with D possibly being TRBD1 (6 bases). Trimming removed 2 bases at V and 1 base at J, with 11 bases between. CDR3 length: 15 amino acids. Germline V gene sequence: CDR1 SGHKS, CDR2 YYEKEE (reference sequence). The DNA of the CDR3 is TGTGCCAGCAGCTTTCTCCAGGGGCGCACAGATACGCAGTATTTT. Encoded protein: CASSFLQGRTDTQYF.

Points on this clone: This same CDR3 is encoded by further DNA sequences in the sample. The genes are TRBV27 and TRBJ1-3; 7 positions match TRBD1. The CDR3 loop spans 14 amino acids. After removal of 6 bases from V and 1 base from J, the junction contained 3 bases not matched to a gene. Per germline, CDR1 MNHEY and CDR2 SMNVEV (reference sequence). This CDR3 is CASRRTGSGNTIYF. The CDR3, as DNA: TGTGCCAGCAGAAGGACAGGTTCTGGAAACACCATATATTTT.

The sample holds a few counts of this clone. Additional DNA sequences in this sample encode the identical CDR3. This rearrangement joins TRBV3-1 (or the pseudogene TRBV3-2) to TRBJ1-5, with 9 bases fitting TRBD1. The ends lost 3 bases at V and 4 bases at J; junction bases unmatched: 1. Germline CDR1 is LGHDT and CDR2 is YNNKEL (reference sequence). The CDR3 is made up of 14 amino acids. Written as DNA, the CDR3 is TGTGCCAGCAGCCAGACAGGGGGTAATCAGCCCCAGCATTTT. This translates into CASSQTGGNQPQHF.